The rows below give T cell receptor beta chains drawn from one sample of a study of blood T cell repertoires in COVID-19. Sequencing was performed with immunoSEQ multiplex PCR; in TCRdb, only in-frame clones are kept and a portion is missing. This table has about 88,000 clones, 80% to 90% appearing once. Sequenced input: peripheral blood. The receptors come from a man older than 75 with acute or convalescent COVID-19. The CDR3 runs from the conserved cysteine through the conserved F or W. The D gene is left open where the match is weak. Size tells how often a clone was seen (once, few, many) or the class of an expanded clone, and some rows leave it out.

CDR3aa	CDR3nt	d_gene	abundance	v_gene	j_gene
CASSQTGVVNQPQHF	TGTGCCAGCAGCCAAACAGGGGTTGTTAATCAGCCCCAGCATTTT	TRBD1	-	TRBV7-2	TRBJ1-5
CASSLDGDEQFF	TGTGCCAGCAGCCTCGACGGAGATGAGCAGTTCTTC	-	-	TRBV11-3	TRBJ2-1
CASSMGGAGQETQYF	TGTGCGAGTAGTATGGGCGGGGCAGGGCAAGAGACCCAGTACTTC	-	-	TRBV19	TRBJ2-5
CASSSTGLNSPLHF	TGTGCCAGTAGTTCGACCGGACTAAATTCACCCCTCCACTTT	-	-	TRBV19	TRBJ1-6
CASSYSSGGAYEQYF	TGTGCCAGCAGTTACTCTAGCGGGGGGGCGTACGAGCAGTACTTC	TRBD2	-	TRBV6-6	TRBJ2-7
CAWRTGRIEAFF	TGTGCCTGGAGGACAGGGAGAATCGAAGCTTTCTTT	TRBD1	-	TRBV30	TRBJ1-1
CASSSTGEGYTF	TGTGCCAGCAGTTCGACAGGGGAGGGCTACACCTTC	TRBD1	-	TRBV27	TRBJ1-2
CASSYYRAEETQYF	TGTGCCAGCAGTTATTACAGGGCTGAAGAGACCCAGTACTTC	-	-	TRBV6-2/TRBV6-3	TRBJ2-5
CASCLGSNQPQHF	TGTGCCAGCTGCCTCGGGAGCAATCAGCCCCAGCATTTT	-	-	TRBV2	TRBJ1-5
CASSQEYRLGTDYNQPQHF	TGCGCCAGCAGCCAAGAGTATAGGCTCGGGACAGACTACAATCAGCCCCAGCATTTT	TRBD1	once	TRBV4-3	TRBJ1-5
CASSPPGRGPEKLFF	TGTGCCAGCAGCCCCCCCGGGAGGGGGCCGGAAAAACTGTTTTTT	TRBD1	-	TRBV5-5	TRBJ1-4
CASRGGLTDTQYF	TGTGCCAGTAGAGGCGGCCTGACAGATACGCAGTATTTT	-	-	TRBV19	TRBJ2-3
CASSFGENTEAFF	TGTGCCAGCAGCTTCGGGGAGAACACTGAAGCTTTCTTT	-	few	TRBV7-3	TRBJ1-1
CASSYMRQGYEQYF	TGTGCCAGCAGTTACATGAGACAGGGCTACGAGCAGTACTTC	TRBD1	-	TRBV6-5	TRBJ2-7
CASSQDILGETQYF	TGCGCCAGCAGCCAAGACATCCTCGGGGAGACCCAGTACTTC	-	few	TRBV4-1	TRBJ2-5
CSVDAALQETQYF	TGCAGCGTTGACGCGGCCCTACAAGAGACCCAGTACTTC	-	-	TRBV29-1	TRBJ2-5
CASSSDRVRGEQYF	TGTGCCAGCAGCTCTGACAGGGTCCGGGGCGAGCAGTACTTC	TRBD1	-	TRBV7-3	TRBJ2-7
CASGSGTRDTGELFF	TGTGCCAGTGGTTCCGGGACTAGGGACACCGGGGAGCTGTTTTTT	TRBD2	-	TRBV19	TRBJ2-2
CASSTSGISANEQFF	TGCGCCAGCAGCACTAGCGGGATTTCGGCCAATGAGCAGTTCTTC	TRBD2	-	TRBV5-1	TRBJ2-1
CASSAGDRDSTDTQYF	TGTGCCAGCAGCGCAGGGGACAGGGATAGCACAGATACGCAGTATTTT	TRBD1	once	TRBV9	TRBJ2-3
CASSLTTVTGELFF	TGTGCCAGCAGCTTAACGACAGTGACCGGGGAGCTGTTTTTT	-	-	TRBV11-2	TRBJ2-2
CASSSQQGRTEAFF	TGTGCCAGCAGCAGCCAACAGGGACGCACTGAAGCTTTCTTT	-	-	TRBV11-2	TRBJ1-1
CASSFNRGNSGNTIYF	TGTGCCAGCAGTTTTAACAGGGGCAACTCTGGAAACACCATATATTTT	TRBD1	-	TRBV7-2	TRBJ1-3
CATSEGPGQGAGYTF	TGTGCCACCAGTGAGGGCCCGGGACAGGGAGCCGGCTACACCTTC	TRBD1	-	TRBV24-1	TRBJ1-2
CASSPLPGGTYEQYF	TGTGCCAGCAGCCCTCTCCCCGGGGGAACCTACGAGCAGTACTTC	-	-	TRBV6-2/TRBV6-3	TRBJ2-7
CASSKPGVNMNTEAFF	TGTGCCAGTAGTAAACCGGGAGTTAATATGAACACTGAAGCTTTCTTT	-	once	TRBV19	TRBJ1-1
CASSYSSRGGEKLFF	TGTGCCAGCAGTTACTCGAGCAGGGGTGGTGAAAAACTGTTTTTT	-	-	TRBV6-5	TRBJ1-4
CASSPPGTGGLSTEAFF	TGTGCCAGCTCACCACCCGGGACAGGGGGACTCAGCACTGAAGCTTTCTTT	TRBD1	-	TRBV18	TRBJ1-1
CASSPDRRPYYEKLFF	TGTGCCAGCAGTCCGGACAGAAGGCCTTACTATGAAAAACTGTTTTTT	-	-	TRBV27	TRBJ1-4
CAWSRGGGWDYGYTF	TGTGCCTGGAGCCGAGGGGGGGGCTGGGACTATGGCTACACCTTC	-	few	TRBV30	TRBJ1-2
CASSRQLAGSQETQYF	TGTGCCAGCAGCCGCCAACTAGCGGGGTCCCAAGAGACCCAGTACTTC	TRBD2	-	TRBV3-1/TRBV3-2	TRBJ2-5
CASRDGPGELFF	TGTGCCAGCAGAGATGGGCCCGGGGAGCTGTTTTTT	-	-	TRBV2	TRBJ2-2
CSVVLSGRSGYTF	TGCAGCGTTGTACTATCAGGGCGATCTGGCTACACCTTC	-	-	TRBV29-1	TRBJ1-2
CASSHGGSADNEQFF	TGTGCCAGCAGCCATGGAGGTAGCGCGGACAATGAGCAGTTCTTC	-	-	TRBV4-2	TRBJ2-1
CASSSTGGYGYTF	TGTGCCAGCAGCTCGACAGGGGGATATGGCTACACCTTC	TRBD1	-	TRBV5-6	TRBJ1-2
CATSATLRGEQYF	TGTGCCACCAGTGCCACCCTTAGGGGCGAGCAGTACTTC	-	-	TRBV24-1	TRBJ2-7
CASSPPGQGPEKLFF	TGTGCCAGCTCACCACCGGGACAGGGTCCGGAAAAACTGTTTTTT	TRBD1	few	TRBV18	TRBJ1-4
CASSIRGPGQGSEKLFF	TGTGCCAGTAGTATCAGGGGGCCGGGACAGGGTAGTGAAAAACTGTTTTTT	TRBD1	-	TRBV19	TRBJ1-4
CAWSRESNTEAFF	TGTGCCTGGAGTCGGGAGTCGAACACTGAAGCTTTCTTT	-	-	TRBV30	TRBJ1-1